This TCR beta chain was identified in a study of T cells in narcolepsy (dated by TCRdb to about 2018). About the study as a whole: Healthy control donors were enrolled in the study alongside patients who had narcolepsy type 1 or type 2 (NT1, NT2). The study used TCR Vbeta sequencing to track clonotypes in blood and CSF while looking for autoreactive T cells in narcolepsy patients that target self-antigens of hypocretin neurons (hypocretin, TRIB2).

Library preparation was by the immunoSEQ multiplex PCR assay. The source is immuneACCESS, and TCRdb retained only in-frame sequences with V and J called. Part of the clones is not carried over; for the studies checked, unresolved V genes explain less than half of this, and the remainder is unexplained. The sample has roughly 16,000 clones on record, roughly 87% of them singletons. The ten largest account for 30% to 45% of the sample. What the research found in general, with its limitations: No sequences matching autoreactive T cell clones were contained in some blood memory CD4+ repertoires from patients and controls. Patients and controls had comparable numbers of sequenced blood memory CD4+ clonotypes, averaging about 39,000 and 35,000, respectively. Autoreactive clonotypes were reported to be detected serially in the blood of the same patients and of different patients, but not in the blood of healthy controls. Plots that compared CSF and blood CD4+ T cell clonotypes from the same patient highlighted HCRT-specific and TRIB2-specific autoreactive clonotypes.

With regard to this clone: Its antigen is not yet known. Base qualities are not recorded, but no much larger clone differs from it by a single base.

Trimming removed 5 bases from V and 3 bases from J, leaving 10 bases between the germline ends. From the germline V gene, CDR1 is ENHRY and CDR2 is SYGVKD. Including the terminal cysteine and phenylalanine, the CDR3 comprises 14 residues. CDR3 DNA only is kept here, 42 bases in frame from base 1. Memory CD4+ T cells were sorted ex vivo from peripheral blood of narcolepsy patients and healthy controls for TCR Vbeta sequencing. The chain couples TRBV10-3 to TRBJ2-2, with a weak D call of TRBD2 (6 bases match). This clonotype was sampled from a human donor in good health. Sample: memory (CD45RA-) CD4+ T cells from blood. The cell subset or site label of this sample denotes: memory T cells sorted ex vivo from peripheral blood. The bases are TGTGCCATCAGTCGGGAGAGGGACACCGGGGAGCTGTTTTTT. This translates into CAISRERDTGELFF.